Sequencing of this T cell receptor beta chain was carried out in a study of shared clonotypes between healthy human individuals. V shed 1 base and J shed 10 bases, with 14 bases lying between them. This CDR3 has 14 residues. Germline assignment: CDR1 SGHVS and CDR2 FNYEAQ. Libraries were prepared by immunoSEQ multiplex PCR; TCRdb keeps only in-frame clonotypes and omits some of them. The sample yields under 850,000 clones, 55% to 80% seen once. The sample was memory CD4+ T cells sorted from blood. The sample's subset: CD45RA-negative fraction. This receptor was identified in a woman between 25 and 40 years old in good health. The chain recombines TRBV7-6 with TRBJ2-1; D is tentatively TRBD1 or TRBD2 (5 bases each). The CDR3 spells CASSLVGPREEQFF. The CDR3 DNA follows: TGTGCCAGCAGCTTAGTGGGGCCCAGGGAGGAGCAGTTCTTC.